This T cell receptor (beta chain) emerged from a study of cytomegalovirus exposure and HLA in healthy donors. At the level of the study: Researchers previously reported finding roughly 120 million unique TCR beta sequences from around 200 million T cells. In terms of ancestry, the Caucasian-associated cluster contained around four fifths of the 300 to 400 genotyped donors.

In the PCR, 60 Vbeta and 13 Jbeta primers were used. Profiled with immunoSEQ multiplex PCR; TCRdb holds only in-frame clones, not every one. Of roughly 150,000 clones in the sample, roughly 80% were seen once. The source material was PBMCs. This clonotype was sampled from a man aged 35 to 55 in good health and CMV-seropositive.

CDR3 loop: CASSLSGDSVYEQYF. The CDR3 DNA reads TGTGCCAGCAGCTTGTCGGGGGACAGCGTTTACGAGCAGTACTTC. The rearrangement links TRBV5-6 to TRBJ2-7, with D possibly TRBD1 on 7 matching bases. This CDR3 comprises 15 residues. CDR1 and CDR2 from the germline V gene are SGHDT and YYEEEE. Trimming left V 1 base short and J 4 bases short, with 15 bases between.